Listed here is a single T cell receptor beta chain. Antigen specificity is unknown. PCR used 60 Vbeta primers and 13 Jbeta primers. Clones were read by immunoSEQ multiplex PCR, and TCRdb kept only the in-frame ones, dropping some. The sample comprises 40,000 to 45,000 clones, 77% of which are singletons, and roughly 1.5% rests with the top ten. Germline lookup yields CDR1 SGHRS and CDR2 YFSETQ. V lost 5 bases to trimming and J lost 3 bases, with 12 bases between them. The length of the CDR3 is 13 residues. The data stem from a study of cytomegalovirus exposure and HLA in healthy donors. Whole-study results and caveats: Some V segments, TRBV6-2 and TRBV6-3 among them, were indistinguishable and were therefore excluded. Using the classifier, cytomegalovirus status was reportedly diagnosed with high specificity and sensitivity.

Sequencing was performed on PBMCs. This receptor was taken from a man under 40 in good health and CMV-seronegative. The chain has TRBV5-1 and TRBJ2-7; the D gene is possibly TRBD1 (5 bases). CDR3 residues: CASSRQGNYEQYF. DNA for the CDR3: TGCGCCAGCAGTAGGCAGGGCAACTACGAGCAGTACTTC. Full variable domain (missing parts from reference TRBV5-1 and TRBJ2-7): KAGVTQTPRYLIKTRGQQVTLSCSPISGHRSVSWYQQTPGQGLQFLFEYFSETQRNKGNFPGRFSGRQFSNSRSEMNVSTLELGDSALYLCASSRQGNYEQYFGPGTRLTVT.